The next 2 T cell receptor beta chains were all read from a single sample in a study of T cell changes during pregnancy in multiple sclerosis. Profiled with immunoSEQ multiplex PCR; TCRdb holds only in-frame clones, not every one. The repertoire consists of some 56,000 clones, with 92% occurring once and the leading ten covering about 0.64%. This material consisted of CD4+ T cells from peripheral blood mononuclear cells, taken after pregnancy. The source of these receptors is a female donor with multiple sclerosis, enrolled in a pregnancy study.

This sequence joins TRBV2 and TRBJ1-5, with D possibly being TRBD1 (6 bases). This CDR3 has 14 amino acids. From germline, CDR1 is SNHLY and CDR2 FYNNEI. Trimming pared 6 bases from V and 3 bases from J, leaving 12 bases between. The CDR3 is CASSADRLNQPQHF. CDR3 nucleotides: TGTGCCAGCAGCGCCGACAGGCTCAATCAGCCCCAGCATTTT.

The chain recombines TRBV6-1 with TRBJ2-2, with 10 nucleotides matching TRBD2. With V trimmed by 3 bases and J by 6 bases, 7 bases remained unmatched. Looked up from germline, CDR1 is MNHNS and CDR2 is SASEGT. The CDR3 runs to 16 residues. The CDR3 is CASSEELAGWAGELFF. CDR3 bases: TGTGCCAGCAGTGAGGAACTAGCGGGGTGGGCCGGGGAGCTGTTTTTT.